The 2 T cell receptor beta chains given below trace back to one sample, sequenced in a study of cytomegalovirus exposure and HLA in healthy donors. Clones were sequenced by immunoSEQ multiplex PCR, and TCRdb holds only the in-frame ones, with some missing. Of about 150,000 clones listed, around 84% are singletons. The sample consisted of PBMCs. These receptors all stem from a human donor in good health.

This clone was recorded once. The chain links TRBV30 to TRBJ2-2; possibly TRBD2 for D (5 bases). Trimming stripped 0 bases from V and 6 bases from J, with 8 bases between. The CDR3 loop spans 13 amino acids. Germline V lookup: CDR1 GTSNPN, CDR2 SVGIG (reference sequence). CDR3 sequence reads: CAWSVRDPGELFF. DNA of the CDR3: TGTGCCTGGAGTGTACGGGATCCCGGGGAGCTGTTTTTT.

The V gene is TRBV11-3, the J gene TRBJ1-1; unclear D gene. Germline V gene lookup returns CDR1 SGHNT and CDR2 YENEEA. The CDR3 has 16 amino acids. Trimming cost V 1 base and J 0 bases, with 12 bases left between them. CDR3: CASSLGRNSLNTEAFF. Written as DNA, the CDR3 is TGTGCCAGCAGCTTAGGGAGGAATTCCCTGAACACTGAAGCTTTCTTT.